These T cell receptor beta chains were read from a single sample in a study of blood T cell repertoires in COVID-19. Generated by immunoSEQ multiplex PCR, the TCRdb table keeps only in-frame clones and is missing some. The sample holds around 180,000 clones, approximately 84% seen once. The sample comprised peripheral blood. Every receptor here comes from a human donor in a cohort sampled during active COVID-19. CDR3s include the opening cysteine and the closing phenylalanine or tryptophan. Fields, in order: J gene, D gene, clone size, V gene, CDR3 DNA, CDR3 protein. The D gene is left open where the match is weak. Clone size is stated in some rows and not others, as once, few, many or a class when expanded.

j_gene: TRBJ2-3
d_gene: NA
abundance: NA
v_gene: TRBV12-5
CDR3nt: TGTGCTAGTGGTCCCCCGCTGCGGAGCACAGATACGCAGTATTTT
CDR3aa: CASGPPLRSTDTQYF

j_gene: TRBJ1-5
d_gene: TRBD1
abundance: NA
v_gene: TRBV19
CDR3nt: TGTGCCAGTAATCCGGACAGGAGCGGCAATCAGCCCCAGCATTTT
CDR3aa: CASNPDRSGNQPQHF

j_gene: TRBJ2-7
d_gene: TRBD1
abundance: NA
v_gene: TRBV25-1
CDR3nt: TGTGCCAGCAGTGACCCCCCGGGACAGGGGGCCGGCGAGCAGTACTTC
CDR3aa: CASSDPPGQGAGEQYF

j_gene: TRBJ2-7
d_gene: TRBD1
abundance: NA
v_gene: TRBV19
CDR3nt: TGTGCCAGTAGTACGGGACAGGGGCTGGACGAGCAGTACTTC
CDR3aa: CASSTGQGLDEQYF

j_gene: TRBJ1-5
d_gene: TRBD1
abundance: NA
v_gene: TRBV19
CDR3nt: TGTGCCAGTAGCTCAAGAGTTGGGACAGGGGGCATTCTCAATCAGCCCCAGCATTTT
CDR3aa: CASSSRVGTGGILNQPQHF

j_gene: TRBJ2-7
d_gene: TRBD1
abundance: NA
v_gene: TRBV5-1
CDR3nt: TGCGCCAGCAGCCCCGGACAGGCCGGCGAGCAGTACTTC
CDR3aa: CASSPGQAGEQYF

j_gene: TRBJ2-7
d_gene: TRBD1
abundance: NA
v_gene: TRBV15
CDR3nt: TGTGCCACCAGCAGAGAAGCGGGACAGGGGTACGAGCAGTACTTC
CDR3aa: CATSREAGQGYEQYF

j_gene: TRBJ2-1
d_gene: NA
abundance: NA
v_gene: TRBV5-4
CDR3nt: TGTGCCAGCAGCTTGGGCCGGGGAGTAGGAGGGGAGCAGTTCTTC
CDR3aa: CASSLGRGVGGEQFF

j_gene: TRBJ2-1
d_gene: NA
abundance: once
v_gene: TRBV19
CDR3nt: TGTGCCAGTAGTACCACTCAGGGCAATGAGCAGTTCTTC
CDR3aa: CASSTTQGNEQFF

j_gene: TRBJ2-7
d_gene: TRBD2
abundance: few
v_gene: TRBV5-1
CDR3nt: TGCGCCAGCAGCCCCAGCGGGGGGGCGGCCTACGAGCAGTACTTC
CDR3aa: CASSPSGGAAYEQYF

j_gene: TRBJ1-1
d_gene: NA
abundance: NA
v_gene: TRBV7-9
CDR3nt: TGTGCCAGCAGCGTTAAGCCAATTTCAATGACTAGGAACACTGAAGCTTTCTTT
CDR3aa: CASSVKPISMTRNTEAFF

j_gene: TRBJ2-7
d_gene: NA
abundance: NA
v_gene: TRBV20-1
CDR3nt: TGCAGTGCTAGTGAGGCATCCTACGAGCAGTACTTC
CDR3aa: CSASEASYEQYF

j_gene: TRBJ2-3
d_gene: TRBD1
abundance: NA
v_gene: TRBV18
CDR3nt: TGTGCCAGCTCACCGGGACAGGGAAGAGATACGCAGTATTTT
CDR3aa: CASSPGQGRDTQYF

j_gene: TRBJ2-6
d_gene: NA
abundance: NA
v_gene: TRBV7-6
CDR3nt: TGTGCCAGCAGCTCCCCGCGGGCGTCTGGGGCCAACGTCCTGACTTTC
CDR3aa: CASSSPRASGANVLTF

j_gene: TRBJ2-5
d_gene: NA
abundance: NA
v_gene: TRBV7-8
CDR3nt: TGTGCCAGCAGCTTACGGGTGAGGAACCAAGAGACCCAGTACTTC
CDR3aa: CASSLRVRNQETQYF

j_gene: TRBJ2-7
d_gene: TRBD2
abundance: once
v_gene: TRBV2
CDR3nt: TGTGCCAGCAGGGCCGGACTAGCGGGGCCCTACGAGCAGTACTTC
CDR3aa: CASRAGLAGPYEQYF

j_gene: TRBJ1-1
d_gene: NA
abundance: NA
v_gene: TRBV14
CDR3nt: TGTGCCAGCACCCCCCTCGAGAGGACTGAAGCTTTCTTT
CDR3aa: CASTPLERTEAFF

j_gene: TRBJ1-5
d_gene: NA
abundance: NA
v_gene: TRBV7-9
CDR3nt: TGTGCCAGCAGCCACACAGATCATTATGAGCCCCAGCATTTT
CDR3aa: CASSHTDHYEPQHF

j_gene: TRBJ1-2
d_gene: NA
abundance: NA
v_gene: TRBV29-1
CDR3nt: TGCGTCGGGGGTAACTATGGCTACACCTTC
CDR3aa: CVGGNYGYTF

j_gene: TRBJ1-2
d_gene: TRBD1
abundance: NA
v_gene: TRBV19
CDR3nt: TGTGCCAGTAGTATGGGGGACAGGGCCCACTATGGCTACACCTTC
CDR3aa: CASSMGDRAHYGYTF

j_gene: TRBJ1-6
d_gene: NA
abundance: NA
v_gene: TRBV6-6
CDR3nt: TGTGCCAGCAGTTACAAAGGGGAAGATTCACCCCTCCACTTT
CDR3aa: CASSYKGEDSPLHF

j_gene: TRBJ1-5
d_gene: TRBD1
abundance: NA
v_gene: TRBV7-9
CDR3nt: TGTGCCAGCAGCCCGCTCTTCCGACAGGGCCTTAATCAGCCCCAGCATTTT
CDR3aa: CASSPLFRQGLNQPQHF

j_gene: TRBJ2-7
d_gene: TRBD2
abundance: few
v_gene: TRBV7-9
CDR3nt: TGTGCCAGCAGCTCTAGCGGGGGGGTTGGCTCCTACGAGCAGTACTTC
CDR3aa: CASSSSGGVGSYEQYF

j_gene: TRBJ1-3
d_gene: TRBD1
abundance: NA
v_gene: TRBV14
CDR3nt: TGTGCCAGCAGGCGGACAGGGGCTGGAAACACCATATATTTT
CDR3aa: CASRRTGAGNTIYF

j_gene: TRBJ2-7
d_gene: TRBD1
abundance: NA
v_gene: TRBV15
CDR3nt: TGTGCCACCAGCCCAGGGGGTTTGGGAACCGGTTACGAGCAGTACTTC
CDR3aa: CATSPGGLGTGYEQYF

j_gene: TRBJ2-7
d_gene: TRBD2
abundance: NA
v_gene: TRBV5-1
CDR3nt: TGCGCCAGCAGCTTTGTAGGGACTAGGGACTACGAGCAGTACTTC
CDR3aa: CASSFVGTRDYEQYF

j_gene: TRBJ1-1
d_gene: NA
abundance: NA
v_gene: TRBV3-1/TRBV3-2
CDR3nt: TGTGCCAGCAGCCAGGACAGGAACACTGAAGCTTTCTTT
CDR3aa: CASSQDRNTEAFF